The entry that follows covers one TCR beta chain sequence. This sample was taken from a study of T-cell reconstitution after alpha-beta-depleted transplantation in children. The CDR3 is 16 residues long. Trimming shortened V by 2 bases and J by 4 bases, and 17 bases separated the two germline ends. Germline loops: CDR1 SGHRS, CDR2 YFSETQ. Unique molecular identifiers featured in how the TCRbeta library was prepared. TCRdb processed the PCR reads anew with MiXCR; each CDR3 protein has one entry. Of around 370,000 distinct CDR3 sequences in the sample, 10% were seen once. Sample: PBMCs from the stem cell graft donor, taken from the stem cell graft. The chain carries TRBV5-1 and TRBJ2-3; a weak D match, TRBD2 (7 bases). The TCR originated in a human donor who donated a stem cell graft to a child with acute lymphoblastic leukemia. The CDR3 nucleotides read TGCGCCAGCAGCTTACCTGGGGGGCTAGCGGCAGATACGCAGTATTTT. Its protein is CASSLPGGLAADTQYF. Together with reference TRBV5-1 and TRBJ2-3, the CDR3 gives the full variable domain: KAGVTQTPRYLIKTRGQQVTLSCSPISGHRSVSWYQQTPGQGLQFLFEYFSETQRNKGNFPGRFSGRQFSNSRSEMNVSTLELGDSALYLCASSLPGGLAADTQYFGPGTRLTVL.